This TCR beta chain was recovered during a study of regulatory T cells in long-lasting Graves disease. Findings and limits, study-wide: Preferential use of TRBV28, TRBJ1-2 and TRBJ2-5 was seen in persistent disease. Persistent Graves' disease cases displayed lower TCR diversity than newly diagnosed ones.

Investigators prepared the TCR beta libraries by applying iRepertoire HTBI primers and Arm-PCR of CDR3 regions. TCRdb analysed the multiplex PCR reads with MiXCR anew, one entry per CDR3 protein. The data hold roughly 450,000 distinct CDR3 sequences, with roughly a quarter observed a single time. This clonotype was counted a few times. Its antigen is currently unknown. CDR1 is SNHLY and CDR2 is FYNNEI in the germline V gene. The CDR3 is 17 amino acids. J gave up 1 base and V 8 bases, and 13 bases lay outside the gene matches. The time point was: persistent/refractory GD, antithyroid drugs over 5 years with positive TRAb. Construction of the TCR library relied on RNA isolated from PBMCs. An endocrinology department in Xi'an, China, recruited the patients.

Sequenced material: peripheral blood mononuclear cells (PBMCs), taken when the disease was refractory, from a patient treated with antithyroid drugs. The V gene is TRBV2, the J gene TRBJ2-7; 11 bases match TRBD2. This receptor was obtained from a female donor with Graves disease. The DNA for the CDR3 is TGTGCCAGCTCCAAGGAAACGGGACTAGCGGTTTCCTACGAGCAGTACTTC. It encodes CASSKETGLAVSYEQYF.